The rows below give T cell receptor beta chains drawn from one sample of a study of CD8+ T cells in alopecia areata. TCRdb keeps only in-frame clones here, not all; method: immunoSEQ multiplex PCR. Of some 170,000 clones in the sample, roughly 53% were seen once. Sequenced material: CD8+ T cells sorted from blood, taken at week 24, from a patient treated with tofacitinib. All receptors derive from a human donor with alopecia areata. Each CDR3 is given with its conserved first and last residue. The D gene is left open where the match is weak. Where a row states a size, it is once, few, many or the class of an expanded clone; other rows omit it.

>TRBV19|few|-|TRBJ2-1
TGTGCCAGTAGTCATGGCGGGGCCTACAATGAGCAGTTCTTC
CASSHGGAYNEQFF
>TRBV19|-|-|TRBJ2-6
TGTGCCAGTAGTCCCCGGGGGGCCGCCCTCTCTGGGGCCAACGTCCTGACTTTC
CASSPRGAALSGANVLTF
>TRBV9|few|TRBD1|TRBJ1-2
TGTGCCAGCAGCGTAGCTGGGACAGGGGAAGACTATGGCTACACCTTC
CASSVAGTGEDYGYTF
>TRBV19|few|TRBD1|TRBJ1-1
TGTGCCAGTACTTGGACAGGGGAAATGAACACTGAAGCTTTCTTT
CASTWTGEMNTEAFF
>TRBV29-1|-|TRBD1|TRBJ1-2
TGCAGCGACGCGACAGGGGATGGCTACACCTTC
CSDATGDGYTF
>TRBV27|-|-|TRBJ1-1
TGTGCCAGCAGTTTGTCTAAGGGGAGGAACACTGAAGCTTTCTTT
CASSLSKGRNTEAFF
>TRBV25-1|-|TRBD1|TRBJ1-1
TGTGCCAGCAGTGAATACAGGGGGCTGGGGACTGAAGCTTTCTTT
CASSEYRGLGTEAFF
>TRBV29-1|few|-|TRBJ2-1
TGCAGCGTCGATGGGACCGCGGGGACCCTAGGGAATGAGCAGTTCTTC
CSVDGTAGTLGNEQFF
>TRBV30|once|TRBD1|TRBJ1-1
TGTGCCTGGAGCCGGGACAGCGCTAACACTGAAGCTTTCTTT
CAWSRDSANTEAFF
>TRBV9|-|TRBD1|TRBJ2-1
TGTGCCAGCAGTGATGGGACAGGTTTAAGTGAGCAGTTCTTC
CASSDGTGLSEQFF
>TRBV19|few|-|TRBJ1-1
TGTGCCAGTCGCGAAACACCGAACACTGAAGCTTTCTTT
CASRETPNTEAFF
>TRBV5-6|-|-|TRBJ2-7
TGTGCCAGCAGCTTCTCGGACGAAGACTACGAGCAGTACTTC
CASSFSDEDYEQYF
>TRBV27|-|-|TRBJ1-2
TGTGCCAGCAGTTTAGGTGGCCACGGCGGCTACACCTTC
CASSLGGHGGYTF